This T cell receptor beta chain appears in the sequencing data of a study of blood T cell repertoires in COVID-19. Background on the study: The United States, Italy and Spain provided the acute and convalescent COVID-19 samples.

In the original processing: Amplification of reference gene primers provided the estimated nucleated cell counts. The assay was immunoSEQ multiplex PCR, and TCRdb's table has in-frame clones only and misses some. The DNA was the basis for D and trimming; V, J and clone size are from that table. Of some 220,000 clones in the sample, roughly 87% were seen once. There are 15 residues in the CDR3. The germline CDR1 and CDR2 sequences are ENHRY and SYGVKD. The junction had 5 bases not matched to a gene; V was cut back by 4 bases and J by 2 bases. Sequencing was done on a sample of peripheral blood. The TCR comes from a woman between 18 and 29 years old who had recovered from COVID-19. The chain joins TRBV10-3 to TRBJ2-3; 8 bases align to TRBD2. The CDR3 sequence is CAISVPAGATDTQYF. The CDR3 coding sequence is TGTGCCATCAGTGTCCCAGCGGGAGCCACAGATACGCAGTATTTT.